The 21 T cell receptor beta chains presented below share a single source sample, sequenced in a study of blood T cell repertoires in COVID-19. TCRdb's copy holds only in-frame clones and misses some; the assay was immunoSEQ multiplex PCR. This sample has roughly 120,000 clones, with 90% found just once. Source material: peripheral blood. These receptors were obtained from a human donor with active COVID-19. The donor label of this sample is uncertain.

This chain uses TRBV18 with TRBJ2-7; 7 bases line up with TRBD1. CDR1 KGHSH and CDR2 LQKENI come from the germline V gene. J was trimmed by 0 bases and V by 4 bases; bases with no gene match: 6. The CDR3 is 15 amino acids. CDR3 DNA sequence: TGTGCCAGCTCACGAGGGACAGACTTCTCCTACGAGCAGTACTTC. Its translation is CASSRGTDFSYEQYF.

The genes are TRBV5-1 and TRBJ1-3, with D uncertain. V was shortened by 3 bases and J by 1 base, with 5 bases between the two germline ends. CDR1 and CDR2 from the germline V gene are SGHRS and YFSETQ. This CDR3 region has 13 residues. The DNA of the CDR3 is TGCGCCAGCAGCTCATCATCTGGAAACACCATATATTTT. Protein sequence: CASSSSSGNTIYF. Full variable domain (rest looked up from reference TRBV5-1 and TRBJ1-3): KAGVTQTPRYLIKTRGQQVTLSCSPISGHRSVSWYQQTPGQGLQFLFEYFSETQRNKGNFPGRFSGRQFSNSRSEMNVSTLELGDSALYLCASSSSSGNTIYFGEGSWLTVV.

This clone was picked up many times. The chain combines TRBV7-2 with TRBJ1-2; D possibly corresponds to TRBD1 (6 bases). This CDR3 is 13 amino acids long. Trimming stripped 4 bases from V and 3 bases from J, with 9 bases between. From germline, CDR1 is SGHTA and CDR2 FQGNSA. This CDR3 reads CASSSPGDYGYTF. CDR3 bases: TGTGCCAGCAGCTCCCCAGGGGACTATGGCTACACCTTC.

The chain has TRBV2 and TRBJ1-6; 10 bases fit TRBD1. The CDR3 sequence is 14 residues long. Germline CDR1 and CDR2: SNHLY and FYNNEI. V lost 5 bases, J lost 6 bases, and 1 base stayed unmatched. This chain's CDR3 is CASSWDRGNSPLHF. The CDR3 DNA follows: TGTGCCAGCAGTTGGGACAGGGGTAATTCACCCCTCCACTTT.

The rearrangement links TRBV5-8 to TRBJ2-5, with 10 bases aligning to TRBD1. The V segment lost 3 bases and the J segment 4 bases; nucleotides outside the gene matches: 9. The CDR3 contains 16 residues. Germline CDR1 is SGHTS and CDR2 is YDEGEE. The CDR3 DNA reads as TGTGCCAGCAGCTCAGGGACAGGGGCTTTCGGAGAGACCCAGTACTTC. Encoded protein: CASSSGTGAFGETQYF.

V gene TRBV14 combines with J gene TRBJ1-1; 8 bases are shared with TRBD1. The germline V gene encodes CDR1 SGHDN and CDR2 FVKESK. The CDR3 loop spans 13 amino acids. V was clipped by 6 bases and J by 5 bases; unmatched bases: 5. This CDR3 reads CASRRTGSTEAFF. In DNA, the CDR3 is TGTGCCAGCAGACGGACAGGGAGTACTGAAGCTTTCTTT.

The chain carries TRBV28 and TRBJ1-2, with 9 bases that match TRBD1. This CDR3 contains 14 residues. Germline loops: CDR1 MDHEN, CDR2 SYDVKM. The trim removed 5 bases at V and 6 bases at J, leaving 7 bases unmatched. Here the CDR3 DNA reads TGTGCCAGCAGTCCCCCCGGGACAGGGAATGGCTACACCTTC. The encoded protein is CASSPPGTGNGYTF.

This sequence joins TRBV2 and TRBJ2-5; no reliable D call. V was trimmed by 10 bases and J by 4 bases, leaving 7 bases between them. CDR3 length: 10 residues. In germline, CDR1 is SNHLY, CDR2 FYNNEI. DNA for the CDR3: TGTGCCACCCAGCGAGAGACCCAGTACTTC. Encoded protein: CATQRETQYF.

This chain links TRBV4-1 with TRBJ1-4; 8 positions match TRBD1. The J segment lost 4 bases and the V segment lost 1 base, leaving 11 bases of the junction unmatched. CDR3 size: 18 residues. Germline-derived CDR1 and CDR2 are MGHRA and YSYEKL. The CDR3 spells CASSQAKSGGAFNEKLFF. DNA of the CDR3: TGCGCCAGCAGCCAAGCCAAATCAGGGGGCGCCTTTAATGAAAAACTGTTTTTT.

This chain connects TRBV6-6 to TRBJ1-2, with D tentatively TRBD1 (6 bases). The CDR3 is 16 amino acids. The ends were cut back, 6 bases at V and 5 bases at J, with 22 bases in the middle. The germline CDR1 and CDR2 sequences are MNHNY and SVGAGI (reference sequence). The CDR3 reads CASRTIRNREAYGYTF. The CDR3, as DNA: TGTGCCAGCAGAACCATTAGAAACAGGGAAGCTTATGGCTACACCTTC.

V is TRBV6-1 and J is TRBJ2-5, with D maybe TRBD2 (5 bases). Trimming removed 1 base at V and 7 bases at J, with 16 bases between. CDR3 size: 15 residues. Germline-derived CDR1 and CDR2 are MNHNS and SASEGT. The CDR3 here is CASSEVGLKLGTQYF. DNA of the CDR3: TGTGCCAGCAGTGAAGTTGGACTCAAGCTCGGGACCCAGTACTTC.

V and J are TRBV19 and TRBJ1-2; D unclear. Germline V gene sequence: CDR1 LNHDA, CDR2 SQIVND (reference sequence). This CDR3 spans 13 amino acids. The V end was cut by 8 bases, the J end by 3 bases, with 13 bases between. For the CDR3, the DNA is TGTGCCAGTTCGCGGGTGGATCACTATGGCTACACCTTC. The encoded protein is CASSRVDHYGYTF.

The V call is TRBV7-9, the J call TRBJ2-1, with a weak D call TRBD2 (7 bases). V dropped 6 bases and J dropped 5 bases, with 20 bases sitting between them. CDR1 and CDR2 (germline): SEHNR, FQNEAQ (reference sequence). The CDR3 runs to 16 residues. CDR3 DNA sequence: TGTGCCAGCAGAAATAGTCGCGGGGGCTTCGACAATGAGCAGTTCTTC. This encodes CASRNSRGGFDNEQFF.

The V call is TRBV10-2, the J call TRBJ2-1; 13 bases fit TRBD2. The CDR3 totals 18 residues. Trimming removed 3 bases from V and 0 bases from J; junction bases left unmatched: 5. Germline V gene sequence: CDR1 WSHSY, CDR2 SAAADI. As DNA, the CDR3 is TGCGCCAGCAGTGAAGGGACTAGCGGGGTTTACTCCTACAATGAGCAGTTCTTC. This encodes CASSEGTSGVYSYNEQFF.

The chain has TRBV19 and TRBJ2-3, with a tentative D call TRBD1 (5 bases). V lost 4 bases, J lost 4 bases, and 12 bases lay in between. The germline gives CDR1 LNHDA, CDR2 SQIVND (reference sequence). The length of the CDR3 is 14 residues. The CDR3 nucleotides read TGTGCCAGTAGTAAAGGGATAGGGGCAGATACGCAGTATTTT. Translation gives CASSKGIGADTQYF.

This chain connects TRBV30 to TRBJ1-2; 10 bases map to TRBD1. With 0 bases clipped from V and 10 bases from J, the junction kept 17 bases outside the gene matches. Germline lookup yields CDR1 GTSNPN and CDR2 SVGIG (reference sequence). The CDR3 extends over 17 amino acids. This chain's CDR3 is CAWSVRQGAIPVGAYTF. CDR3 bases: TGTGCCTGGAGTGTACGACAGGGGGCAATCCCGGTCGGCGCCTACACCTTC.

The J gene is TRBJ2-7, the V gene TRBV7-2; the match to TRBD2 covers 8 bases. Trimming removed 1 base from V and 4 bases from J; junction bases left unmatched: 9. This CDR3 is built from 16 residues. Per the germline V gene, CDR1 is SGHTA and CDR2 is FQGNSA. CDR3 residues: CASSLDGGGTRYEQYF. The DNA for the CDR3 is TGTGCCAGCAGCTTAGATGGCGGGGGGACCCGGTACGAGCAGTACTTC.

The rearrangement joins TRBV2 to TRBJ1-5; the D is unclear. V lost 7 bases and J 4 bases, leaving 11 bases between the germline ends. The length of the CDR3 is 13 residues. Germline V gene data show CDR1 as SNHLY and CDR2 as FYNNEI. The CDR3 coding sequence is TGTGCCAGCATGAGGGAAGGTAATCAGCCCCAGCATTTT. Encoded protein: CASMREGNQPQHF.

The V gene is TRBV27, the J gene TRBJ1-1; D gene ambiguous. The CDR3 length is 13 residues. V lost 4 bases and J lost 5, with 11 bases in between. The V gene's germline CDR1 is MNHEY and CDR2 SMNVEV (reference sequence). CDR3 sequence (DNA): TGTGCCAGCAGTTCCTATGGAGGTACTGAAGCTTTCTTT. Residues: CASSSYGGTEAFF.

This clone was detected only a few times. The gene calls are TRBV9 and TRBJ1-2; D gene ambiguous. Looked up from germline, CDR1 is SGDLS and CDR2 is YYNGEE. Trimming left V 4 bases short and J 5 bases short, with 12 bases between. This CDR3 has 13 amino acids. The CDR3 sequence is CASSPEVEYGYTF. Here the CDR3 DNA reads TGTGCCAGCAGCCCCGAGGTCGAATATGGCTACACCTTC.

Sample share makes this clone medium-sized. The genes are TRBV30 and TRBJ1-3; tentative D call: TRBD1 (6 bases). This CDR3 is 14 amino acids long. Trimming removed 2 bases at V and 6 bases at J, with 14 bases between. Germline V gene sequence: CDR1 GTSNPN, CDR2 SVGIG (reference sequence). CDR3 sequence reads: CAWSQGLNENTIYF. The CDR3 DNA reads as TGTGCCTGGAGTCAGGGGTTAAATGAAAACACCATATATTTT.